The 6 T cell receptor beta chains below all came from one sample that was sequenced in a study of shared clonotypes between healthy human individuals. Sequencing was performed with immunoSEQ multiplex PCR; in TCRdb, only in-frame clones are kept and a portion is missing. The sample records about 730,000 clones, 55% to 75% being singletons. The sample taken for sequencing was memory CD4+ T cells sorted from blood. Subset meaning: CD45RA-negative fraction. These receptors were taken from a woman in her 30s in good health.

The rearrangement uses TRBV28 and TRBJ1-3, with D unresolved. Germline CDR1 MDHEN, CDR2 SYDVKM. The length of the CDR3 is 15 residues. V was pared by 5 bases and J by 8 bases, with 19 bases between. The CDR3 loop reads CASSPRTGPGDTIYF. DNA for the CDR3: TGTGCCAGCAGTCCTCGGACGGGCCCTGGGGACACCATATATTTT.

This clone was observed a handful of times. The V and J genes are TRBV27 and TRBJ2-7; D is uncertain. This CDR3 has 15 residues. CDR1 MNHEY and CDR2 SMNVEV come from the germline V gene (reference sequence). Deletions cut 6 bases from V and 4 bases from J, with 19 bases between. CDR3 DNA: TGTGCCAGCAGAAGGGCCGACGGGTACGTGTACGAGCAGTACTTC. Protein product: CASRRADGYVYEQYF.

The chain combines TRBV14 with TRBJ2-2, with D tentatively TRBD2 (5 bases). Trimming stripped 6 bases from V and 6 bases from J, with 14 bases between. Germline assignment: CDR1 SGHDN and CDR2 FVKESK. The CDR3 sequence is 14 residues long. The CDR3 is CASRQLSGSGELFF. The DNA of the CDR3 is TGTGCCAGCAGGCAACTGAGCGGATCCGGGGAGCTGTTTTTT.

The V and J genes are TRBV28 and TRBJ1-3; 10 nucleotides line up with TRBD1. The J segment lost 0 bases and the V segment lost 5 bases, leaving 4 bases of the junction unmatched. This CDR3 has 16 residues. Germline values: CDR1 MDHEN, CDR2 SYDVKM. The CDR3 DNA sequence: TGTGCCAGCAGTCGACAGGGGGCGACCTCTGGAAACACCATATATTTT. Translated: CASSRQGATSGNTIYF.

The table lists this clone with many counts. V is TRBV6-4 and J is TRBJ2-3; D is unresolved. CDR3 length: 16 residues. Between the trimmed V and J ends, which lost 0 bases and 2 bases, there was a span of 12 bases. From germline, CDR1 is MRHNA and CDR2 SNTAGT. The CDR3 spells CASSDSTGGHTDTQYF. CDR3 sequence (DNA): TGTGCCAGCAGTGACTCGACCGGCGGCCACACAGATACGCAGTATTTT.

The chain is built from TRBV5-1 and TRBJ2-1; the match to TRBD1 covers 9 bases. Trimming removed 6 bases from V and 8 bases from J; junction bases left unmatched: 3. The V gene's germline CDR1 is SGHRS and CDR2 YFSETQ. CDR3 length equals 12 residues. The CDR3 sequence is CASTRDRDEQFF. CDR3 nucleotide sequence: TGCGCCAGCACGAGGGACAGGGATGAGCAGTTCTTC.